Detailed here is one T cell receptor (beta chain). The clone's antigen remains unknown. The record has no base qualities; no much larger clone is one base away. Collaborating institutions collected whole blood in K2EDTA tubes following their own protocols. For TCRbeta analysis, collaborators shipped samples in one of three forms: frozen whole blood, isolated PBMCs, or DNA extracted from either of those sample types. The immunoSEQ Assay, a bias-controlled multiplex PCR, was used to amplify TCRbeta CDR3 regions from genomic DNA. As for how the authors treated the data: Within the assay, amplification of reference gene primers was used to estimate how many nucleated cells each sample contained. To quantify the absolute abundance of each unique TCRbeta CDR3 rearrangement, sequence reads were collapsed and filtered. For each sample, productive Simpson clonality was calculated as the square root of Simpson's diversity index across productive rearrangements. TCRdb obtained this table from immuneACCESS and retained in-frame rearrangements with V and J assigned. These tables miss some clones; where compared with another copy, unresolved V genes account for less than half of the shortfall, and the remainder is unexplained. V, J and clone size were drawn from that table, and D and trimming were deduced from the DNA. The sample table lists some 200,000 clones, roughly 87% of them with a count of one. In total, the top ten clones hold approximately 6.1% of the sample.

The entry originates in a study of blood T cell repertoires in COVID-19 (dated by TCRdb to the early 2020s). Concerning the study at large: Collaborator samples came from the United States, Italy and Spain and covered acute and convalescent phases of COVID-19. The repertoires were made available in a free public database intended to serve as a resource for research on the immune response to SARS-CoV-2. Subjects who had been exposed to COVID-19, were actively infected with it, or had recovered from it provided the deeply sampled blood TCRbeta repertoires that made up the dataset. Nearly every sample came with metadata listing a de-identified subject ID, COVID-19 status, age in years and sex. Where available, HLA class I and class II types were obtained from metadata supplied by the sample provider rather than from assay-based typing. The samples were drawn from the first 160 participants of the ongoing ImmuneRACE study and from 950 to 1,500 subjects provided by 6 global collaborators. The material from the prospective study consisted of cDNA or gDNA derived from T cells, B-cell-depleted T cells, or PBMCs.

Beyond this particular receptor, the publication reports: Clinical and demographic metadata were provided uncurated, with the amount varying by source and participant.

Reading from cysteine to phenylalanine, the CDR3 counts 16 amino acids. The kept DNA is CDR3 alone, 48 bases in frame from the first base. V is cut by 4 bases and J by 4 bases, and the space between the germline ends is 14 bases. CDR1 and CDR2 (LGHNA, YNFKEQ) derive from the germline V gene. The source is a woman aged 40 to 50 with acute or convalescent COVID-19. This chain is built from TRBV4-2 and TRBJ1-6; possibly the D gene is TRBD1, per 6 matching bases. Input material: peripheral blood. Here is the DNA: TGTGCCAGCAGCCCTACAGGGAGTATGTATAATTCACCCCTCCACTTT. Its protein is CASSPTGSMYNSPLHF.